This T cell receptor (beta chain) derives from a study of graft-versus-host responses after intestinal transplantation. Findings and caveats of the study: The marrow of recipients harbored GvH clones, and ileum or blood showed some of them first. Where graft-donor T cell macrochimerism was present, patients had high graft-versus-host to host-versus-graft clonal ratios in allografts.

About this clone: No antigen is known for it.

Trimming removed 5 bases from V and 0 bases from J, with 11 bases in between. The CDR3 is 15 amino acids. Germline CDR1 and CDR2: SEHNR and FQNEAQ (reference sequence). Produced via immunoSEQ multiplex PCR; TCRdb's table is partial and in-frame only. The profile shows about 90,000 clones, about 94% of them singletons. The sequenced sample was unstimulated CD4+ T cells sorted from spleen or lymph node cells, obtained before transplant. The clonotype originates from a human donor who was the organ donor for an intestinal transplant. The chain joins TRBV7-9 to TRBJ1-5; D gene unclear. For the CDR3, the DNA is TGTGCCAGCAGCAGAGACGGGTATAGCAATCAGCCCCAGCATTTT. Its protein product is CASSRDGYSNQPQHF.